The present entry profiles one TCR beta chain with its context. These data come from a study of control samples from healthy donors and cancer patients. The junction had 3 bases not matched to a gene; V was cut back by 4 bases and J by 5 bases. CDR3 size: 14 residues. Germline lookup yields CDR1 KGHDR and CDR2 SFDVKD. Clones were sequenced by immunoSEQ multiplex PCR, and TCRdb holds only the in-frame ones, with some missing. This table holds 150,000 to 200,000 clones, 80% to 90% found once. The genes are TRBV24-1 and TRBJ2-3; 9 nucleotides align to TRBD1. The TCR comes from a man under 40 in good health. Sequenced sample: blood. The CDR3 coding sequence is TGTGCCACCAGTGACCGACAGGGGGGAGATACGCAGTATTTT. Protein product: CATSDRQGGDTQYF.